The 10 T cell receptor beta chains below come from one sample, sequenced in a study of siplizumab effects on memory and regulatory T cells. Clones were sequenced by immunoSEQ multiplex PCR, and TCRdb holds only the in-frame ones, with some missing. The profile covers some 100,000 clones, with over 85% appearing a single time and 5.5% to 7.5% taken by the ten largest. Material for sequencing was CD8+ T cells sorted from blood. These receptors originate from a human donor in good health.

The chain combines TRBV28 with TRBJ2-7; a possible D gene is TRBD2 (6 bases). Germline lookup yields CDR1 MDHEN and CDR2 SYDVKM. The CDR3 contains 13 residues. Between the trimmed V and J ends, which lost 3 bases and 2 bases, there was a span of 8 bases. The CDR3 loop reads CASSFRGTYEQYF. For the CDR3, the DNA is TGTGCCAGCAGTTTCCGCGGGACCTACGAGCAGTACTTC.

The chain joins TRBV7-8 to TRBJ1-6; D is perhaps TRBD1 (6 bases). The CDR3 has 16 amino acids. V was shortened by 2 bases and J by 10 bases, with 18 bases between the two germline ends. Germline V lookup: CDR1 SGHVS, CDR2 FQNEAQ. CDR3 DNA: TGTGCCAGCAGCTTACTTAGCAACAGGGATGGATCACCCCTCCACTTT. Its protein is CASSLLSNRDGSPLHF.

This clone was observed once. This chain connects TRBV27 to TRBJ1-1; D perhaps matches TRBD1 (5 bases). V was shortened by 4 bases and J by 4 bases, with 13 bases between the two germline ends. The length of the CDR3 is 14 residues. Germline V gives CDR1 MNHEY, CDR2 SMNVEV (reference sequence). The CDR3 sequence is CASSSLGGATEAFF. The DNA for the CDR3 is TGTGCCAGCAGTTCACTGGGAGGGGCCACTGAAGCTTTCTTT.

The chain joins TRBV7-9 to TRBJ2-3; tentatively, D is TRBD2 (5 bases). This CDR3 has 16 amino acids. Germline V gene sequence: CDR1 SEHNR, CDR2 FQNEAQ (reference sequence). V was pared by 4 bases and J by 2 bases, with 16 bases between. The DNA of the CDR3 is TGTGCCAGCAGCTCGTGGAGCGGAGGTCCCACAGATACGCAGTATTTT. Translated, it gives CASSSWSGGPTDTQYF.

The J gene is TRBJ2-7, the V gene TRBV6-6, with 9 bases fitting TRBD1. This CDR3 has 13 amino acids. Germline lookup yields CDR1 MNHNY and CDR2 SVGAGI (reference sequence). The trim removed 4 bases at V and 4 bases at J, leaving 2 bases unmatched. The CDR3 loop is CASSSGQGYEQYF. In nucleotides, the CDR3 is TGTGCCAGCAGTTCGGGACAGGGTTACGAGCAGTACTTC.

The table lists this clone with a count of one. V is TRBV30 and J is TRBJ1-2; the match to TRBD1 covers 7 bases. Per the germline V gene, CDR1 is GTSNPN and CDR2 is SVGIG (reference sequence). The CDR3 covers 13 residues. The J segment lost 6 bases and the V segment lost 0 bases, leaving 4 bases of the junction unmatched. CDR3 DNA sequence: TGTGCCTGGAGTGTGGGCACAGGGGATGGCTACACCTTC. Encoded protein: CAWSVGTGDGYTF.

CDR3: CASATQGAHNEQFF. As DNA, the CDR3 is TGTGCCAGTGCGACGCAGGGGGCTCACAATGAGCAGTTCTTC. The V gene is TRBV19, the J gene TRBJ2-1; 8 bases align to TRBD1. Germline CDR1 and CDR2: LNHDA and SQIVND (reference sequence). This CDR3 has 14 amino acids. Trimming took 8 bases from V and 5 from J; bases not matched to a gene: 8.

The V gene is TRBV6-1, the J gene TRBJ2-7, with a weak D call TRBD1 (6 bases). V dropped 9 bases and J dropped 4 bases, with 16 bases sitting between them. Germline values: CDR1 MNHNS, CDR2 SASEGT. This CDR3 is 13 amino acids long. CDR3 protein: CASWGPRKYEQYF. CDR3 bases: TGTGCCAGTTGGGGGCCGCGGAAATACGAGCAGTACTTC.

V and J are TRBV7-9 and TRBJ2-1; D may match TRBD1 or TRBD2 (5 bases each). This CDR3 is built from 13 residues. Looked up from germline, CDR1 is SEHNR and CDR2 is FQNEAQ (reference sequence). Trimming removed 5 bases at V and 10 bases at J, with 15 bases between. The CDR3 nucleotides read TGTGCCAGCAGCCACCTGGGACCCTCGGAGCAGTTCTTC. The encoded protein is CASSHLGPSEQFF.

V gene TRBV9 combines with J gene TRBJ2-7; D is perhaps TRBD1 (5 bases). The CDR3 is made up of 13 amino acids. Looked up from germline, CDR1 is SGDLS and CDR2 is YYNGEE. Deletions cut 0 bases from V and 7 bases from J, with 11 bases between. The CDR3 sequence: CASSVDGAQEQYF. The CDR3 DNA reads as TGTGCCAGCAGCGTAGATGGGGCGCAGGAGCAGTACTTC.